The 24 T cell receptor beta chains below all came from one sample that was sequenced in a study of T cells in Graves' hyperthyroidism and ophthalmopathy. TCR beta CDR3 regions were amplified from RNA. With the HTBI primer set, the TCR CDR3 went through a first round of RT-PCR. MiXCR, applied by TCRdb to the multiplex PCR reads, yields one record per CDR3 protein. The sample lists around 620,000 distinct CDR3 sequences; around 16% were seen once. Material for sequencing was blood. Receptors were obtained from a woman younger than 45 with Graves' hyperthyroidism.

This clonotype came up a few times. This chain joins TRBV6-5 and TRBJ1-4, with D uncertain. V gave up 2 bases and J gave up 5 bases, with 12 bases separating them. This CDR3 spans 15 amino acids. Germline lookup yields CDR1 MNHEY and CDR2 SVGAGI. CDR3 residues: CASSYNIRGNEKLFF. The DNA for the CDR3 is TGTGCCAGCAGTTACAATATAAGAGGGAATGAAAAACTGTTTTTT.

CDR3 residues: CSAGRRFGETQYF. DNA for the CDR3: TGCAGTGCCGGGCGTAGATTTGGGGAGACCCAGTACTTC. The chain couples TRBV20-1 to TRBJ2-5; D not certain. V lost 6 bases and J lost 5, with 16 bases in between. Germline V lookup: CDR1 DFQATT, CDR2 SNEGSKA (reference sequence). The CDR3 has 13 amino acids.

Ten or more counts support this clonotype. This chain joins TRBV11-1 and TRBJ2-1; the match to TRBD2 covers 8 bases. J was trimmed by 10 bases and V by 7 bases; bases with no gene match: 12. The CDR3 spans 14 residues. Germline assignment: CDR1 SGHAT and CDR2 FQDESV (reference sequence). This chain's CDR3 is CASTGGDVQGEQFF. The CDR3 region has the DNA TGTGCCAGCACCGGGGGGGACGTACAAGGGGAGCAGTTCTTC.

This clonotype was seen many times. CDR3 coding DNA: TGTGCCAGCAGCCAAGGGTCGCCCCTTTTCTCCTACGAGCAGTACTTC. Amino acids: CASSQGSPLFSYEQYF. The V call is TRBV3-1, the J call TRBJ2-7; the D is unclear. Germline CDR1 LGHDT, CDR2 YNNKEL (reference sequence). This CDR3 has 16 amino acids. The V end lost 1 base, the J end lost 0 bases, and 13 bases lay between the germline ends.

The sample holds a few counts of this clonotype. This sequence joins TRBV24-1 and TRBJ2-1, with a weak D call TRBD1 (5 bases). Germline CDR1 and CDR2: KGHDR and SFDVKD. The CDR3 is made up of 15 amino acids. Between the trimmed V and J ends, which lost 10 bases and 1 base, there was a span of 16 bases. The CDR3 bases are TGTGCCACTAGTCGACCCCAGGGATCCTACAATGAGCAGTTCTTC. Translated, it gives CATSRPQGSYNEQFF.

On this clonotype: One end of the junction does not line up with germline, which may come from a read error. Written as DNA, the CDR3 is TGTGCCAGCAGCGCTCTAGCGGGAGGGCCCCACGATCAGTACTTC. Amino acid sequence: CASSALAGGPHDQYF. The chain recombines TRBV11-2 with TRBJ2-7; 12 bases line up with TRBD2. The CDR3 extends over 15 amino acids. Looked up from germline, CDR1 is SGHAT and CDR2 is FQNNGV.

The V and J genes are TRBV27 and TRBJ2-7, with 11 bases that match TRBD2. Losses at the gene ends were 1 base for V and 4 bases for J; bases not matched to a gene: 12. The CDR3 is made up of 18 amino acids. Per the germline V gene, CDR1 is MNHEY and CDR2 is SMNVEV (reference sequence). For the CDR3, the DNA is TGTGCCAGCAGTTTATGGGGGACTAGCGGACGCGAAACGTACGAGCAGTACTTC. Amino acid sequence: CASSLWGTSGRETYEQYF.

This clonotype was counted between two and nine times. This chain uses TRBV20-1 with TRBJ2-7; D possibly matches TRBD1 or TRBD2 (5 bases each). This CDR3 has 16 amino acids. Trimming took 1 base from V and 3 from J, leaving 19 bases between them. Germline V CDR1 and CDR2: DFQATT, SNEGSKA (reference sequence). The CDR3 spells CSARALSGGSGYEQYF. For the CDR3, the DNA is TGCAGTGCTAGAGCCTTAAGTGGGGGATCTGGCTACGAGCAGTACTTC.

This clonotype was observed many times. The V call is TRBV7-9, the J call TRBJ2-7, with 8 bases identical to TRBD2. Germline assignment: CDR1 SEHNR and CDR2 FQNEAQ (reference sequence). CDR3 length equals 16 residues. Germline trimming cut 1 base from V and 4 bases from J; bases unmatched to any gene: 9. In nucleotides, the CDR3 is TGTGCCAGCAGCTTAGGGTCCGCGGGAGGAACGTACGAGCAGTACTTC. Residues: CASSLGSAGGTYEQYF.

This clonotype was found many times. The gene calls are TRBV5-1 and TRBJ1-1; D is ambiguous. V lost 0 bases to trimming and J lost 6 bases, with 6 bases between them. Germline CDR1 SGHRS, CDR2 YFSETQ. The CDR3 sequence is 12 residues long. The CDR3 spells CASSLAPPEAFF. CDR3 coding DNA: TGCGCCAGCAGCTTGGCCCCCCCTGAAGCTTTCTTT.

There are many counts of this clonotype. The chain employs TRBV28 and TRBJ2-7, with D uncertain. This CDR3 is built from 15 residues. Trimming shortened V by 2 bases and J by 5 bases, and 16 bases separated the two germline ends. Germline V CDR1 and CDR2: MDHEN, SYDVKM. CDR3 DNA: TGTGCCAGCAGTTTAGGGAATAGCAGACTCGACGAGCAGTACTTC. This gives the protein CASSLGNSRLDEQYF.

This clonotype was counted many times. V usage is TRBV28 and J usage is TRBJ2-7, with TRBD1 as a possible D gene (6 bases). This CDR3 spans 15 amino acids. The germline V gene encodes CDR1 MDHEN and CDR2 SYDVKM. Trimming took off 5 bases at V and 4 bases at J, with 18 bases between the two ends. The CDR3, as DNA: TGTGCCAGCAGTCTACTACAGGGAAGGGATTACGAGCAGTACTTC. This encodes CASSLLQGRDYEQYF.

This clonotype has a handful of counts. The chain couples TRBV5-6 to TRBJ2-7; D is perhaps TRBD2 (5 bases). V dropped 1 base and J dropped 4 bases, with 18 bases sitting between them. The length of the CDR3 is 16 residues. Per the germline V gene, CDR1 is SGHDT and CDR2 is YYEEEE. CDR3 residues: CASSLYEGHRLYEQYF. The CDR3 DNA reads TGTGCCAGCAGCTTGTACGAGGGTCATCGTTTATACGAGCAGTACTTC.

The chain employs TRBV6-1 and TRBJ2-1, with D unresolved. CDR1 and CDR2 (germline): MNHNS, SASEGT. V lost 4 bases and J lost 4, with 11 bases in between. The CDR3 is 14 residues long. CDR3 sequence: CASSGPTRYNEQFF. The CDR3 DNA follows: TGTGCCAGCAGTGGGCCCACGAGATACAATGAGCAGTTCTTC.

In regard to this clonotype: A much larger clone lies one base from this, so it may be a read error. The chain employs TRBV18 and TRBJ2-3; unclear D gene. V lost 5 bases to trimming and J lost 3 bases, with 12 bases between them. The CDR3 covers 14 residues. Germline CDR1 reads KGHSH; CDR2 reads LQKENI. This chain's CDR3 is CASSLPATTDTQYF. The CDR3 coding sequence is TGTGCCAGCTCATTACCAGCGACGACAGATACGCAGTATTTT.

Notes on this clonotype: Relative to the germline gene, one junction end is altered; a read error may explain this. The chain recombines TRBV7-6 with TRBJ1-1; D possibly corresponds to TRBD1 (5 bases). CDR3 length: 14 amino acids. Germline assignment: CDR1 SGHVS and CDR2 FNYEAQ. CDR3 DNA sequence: TGTGCCAGCAGCGAGGGGATTACGGACACTGAAGCTCTCTTT. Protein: CASSEGITDTEALF.

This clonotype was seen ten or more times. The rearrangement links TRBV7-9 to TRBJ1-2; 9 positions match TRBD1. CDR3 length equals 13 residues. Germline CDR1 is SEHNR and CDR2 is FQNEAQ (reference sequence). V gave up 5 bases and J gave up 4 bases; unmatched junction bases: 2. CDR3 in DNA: TGTGCCAGCAGCGGACAGGGGTTCTATGGCTACACCTTC. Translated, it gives CASSGQGFYGYTF.

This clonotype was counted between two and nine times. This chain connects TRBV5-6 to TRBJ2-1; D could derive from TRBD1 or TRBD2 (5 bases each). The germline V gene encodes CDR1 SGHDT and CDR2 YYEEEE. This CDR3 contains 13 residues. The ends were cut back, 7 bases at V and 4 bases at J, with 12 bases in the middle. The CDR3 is CASLGPLYNEQFF. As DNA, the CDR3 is TGTGCCAGCTTGGGACCACTGTACAATGAGCAGTTCTTC.

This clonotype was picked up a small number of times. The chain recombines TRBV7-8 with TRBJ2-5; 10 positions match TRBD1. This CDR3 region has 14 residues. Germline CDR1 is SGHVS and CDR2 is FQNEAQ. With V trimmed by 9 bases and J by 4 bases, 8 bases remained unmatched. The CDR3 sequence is CASGRDRGGETQYF. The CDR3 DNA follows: TGTGCCAGTGGGCGGGACAGGGGAGGAGAGACCCAGTACTTC.

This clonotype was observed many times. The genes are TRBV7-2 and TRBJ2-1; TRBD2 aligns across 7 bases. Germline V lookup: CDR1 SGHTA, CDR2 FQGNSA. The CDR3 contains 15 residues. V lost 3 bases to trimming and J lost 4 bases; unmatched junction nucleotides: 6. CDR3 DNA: TGTGCCAGCAGCTTTGGTAGCGGGCTATACAATGAGCAGTTCTTC. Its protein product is CASSFGSGLYNEQFF.

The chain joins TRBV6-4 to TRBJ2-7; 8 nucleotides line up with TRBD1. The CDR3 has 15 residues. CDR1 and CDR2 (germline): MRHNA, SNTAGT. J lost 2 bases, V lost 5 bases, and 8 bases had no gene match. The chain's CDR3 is CASSTGQGSPYEQYF. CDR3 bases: TGTGCCAGCAGTACTGGACAGGGTAGTCCCTACGAGCAGTACTTC.

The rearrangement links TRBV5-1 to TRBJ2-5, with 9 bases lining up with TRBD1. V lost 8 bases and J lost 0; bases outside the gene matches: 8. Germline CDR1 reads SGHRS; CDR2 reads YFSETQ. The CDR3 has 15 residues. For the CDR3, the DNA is TGCGCCAGTAGTGGGACAGGGAGACACCAAGAGACCCAGTACTTC. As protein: CASSGTGRHQETQYF.

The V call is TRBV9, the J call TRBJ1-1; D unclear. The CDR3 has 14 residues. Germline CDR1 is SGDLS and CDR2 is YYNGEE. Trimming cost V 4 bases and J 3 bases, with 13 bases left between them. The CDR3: CASSPKGRDTEAFF. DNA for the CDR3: TGTGCCAGCAGCCCCAAAGGGAGGGACACTGAAGCTTTCTTT.

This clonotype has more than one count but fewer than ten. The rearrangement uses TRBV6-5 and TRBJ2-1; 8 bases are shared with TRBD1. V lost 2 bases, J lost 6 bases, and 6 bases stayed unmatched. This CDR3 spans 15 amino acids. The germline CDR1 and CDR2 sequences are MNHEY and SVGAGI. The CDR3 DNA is TGTGCCAGCAGTTACGACGGACAGGGAGGCAATGAGCAGTTCTTC. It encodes CASSYDGQGGNEQFF.